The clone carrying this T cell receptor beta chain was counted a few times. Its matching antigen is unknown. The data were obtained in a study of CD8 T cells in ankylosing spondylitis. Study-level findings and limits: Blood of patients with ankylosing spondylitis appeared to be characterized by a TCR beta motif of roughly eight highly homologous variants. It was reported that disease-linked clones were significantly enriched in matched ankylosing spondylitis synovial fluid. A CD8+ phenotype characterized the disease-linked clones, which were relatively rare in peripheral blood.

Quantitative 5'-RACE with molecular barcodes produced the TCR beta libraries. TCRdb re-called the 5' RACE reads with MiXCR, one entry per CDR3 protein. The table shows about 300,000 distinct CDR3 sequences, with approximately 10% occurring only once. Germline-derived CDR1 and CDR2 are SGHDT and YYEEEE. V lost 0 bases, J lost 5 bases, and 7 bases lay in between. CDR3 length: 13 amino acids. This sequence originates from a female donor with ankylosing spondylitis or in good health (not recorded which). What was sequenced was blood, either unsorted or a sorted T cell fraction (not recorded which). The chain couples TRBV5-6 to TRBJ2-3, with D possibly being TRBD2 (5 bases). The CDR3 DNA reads TGTGCCAGCAGCTTGGCCCGGGGAGATACGCAGTATTTT. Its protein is CASSLARGDTQYF.